This T cell receptor (beta chain) emerged from a study of shared clonotypes between healthy human individuals. Study-level results: Clonotype sharing among donors likely depends on sequencing depth. Genetic and exposure-history diversity was limited by the few donors.

Assay runs were performed at deep level. TCRdb's table, derived via immunoSEQ multiplex PCR, lists solely in-frame clones and lacks some. The data show over 850,000 clones, about 84% seen once. The length of the CDR3 is 12 residues. Germline V gives CDR1 SQVTM, CDR2 ANQGSEA. Into CD45RA+ naive and CD45RA-negative memory subsets, the CD4+ cells were split. Notes on this clone: Its matching antigen is unknown. The junction departs from germline at one end; a sequencing error may be responsible.

This chain connects TRBV29-1 to TRBJ2-6; D unresolved. This TCR was recovered from a man between 18 and 35 years old in good health. Some clones in this sample may be carry-over from other donors' samples. Input material: memory CD4+ T cells from PBMCs. Subset indicated: CD45RA-negative fraction. In DNA, the CDR3 is TGCGGCGTTAGGCACGGGGCCAACGTCCTGACTTTC. It encodes CGVRHGANVLTF.